These 19 T cell receptor beta chains originate from one sample sequenced in a study of blood T cells in healthy people across ages. A second 7 to 11 cycle PCR used barcoded and J-beta primers. TCRdb re-called the 5' RACE reads with MiXCR, one entry per CDR3 protein. The profile shows some 760,000 distinct CDR3 sequences, 20% to 25% of them singletons. These same records also appear under a second study, on T cells of mothers and their children.

The sequenced material came from blood. All receptors derive from a boy aged 5-17 years in good health.

The J gene is TRBJ2-3, the V gene TRBV12-3 or TRBV12-4, with TRBD2 matching over 12 bases. The CDR3 has 16 amino acids. Losses at the gene ends were 4 bases for V and 6 bases for J; bases not matched to a gene: 8. In DNA form, the CDR3 reads TGTGCCAGCAGTTCCGGACTAGCGGGGCGGTGGGATACGCAGTATTTT. Translation: CASSSGLAGRWDTQYF.

The V call is TRBV20-1, the J call TRBJ2-5; 12 bases match TRBD1. The length of the CDR3 is 15 residues. Germline V lookup: CDR1 DFQATT, CDR2 SNEGSKA (reference sequence). The CDR3 sequence is CGGSRGTGGRETQYF. DNA for the CDR3: TGCGGTGGTAGTAGGGGGACAGGGGGCAGGGAGACCCAGTACTTC.

This clonotype was recorded a few times. J is TRBJ1-3 and V is TRBV7-2; 7 bases agree with TRBD1. This CDR3 is 16 amino acids long. CDR1 and CDR2 (germline): SGHTA, FQGNSA. With V trimmed by 4 bases and J by 0 bases, 6 bases remained unmatched. The CDR3 sequence is CASSSGTVFSGNTIYF. The CDR3 DNA sequence: TGTGCCAGCAGCTCCGGGACAGTTTTCTCTGGAAACACCATATATTTT.

This chain uses TRBV2 with TRBJ2-5; D possibly uses TRBD1 or TRBD2 (5 bases each). Trimming removed 7 bases at V and 4 bases at J, with 13 bases between. The length of the CDR3 is 13 residues. Germline V gene sequence: CDR1 SNHLY, CDR2 FYNNEI. DNA for the CDR3: TGTGCCAGCACTCGGGACGATCGAGAGACCCAGTACTTC. Translating gives CASTRDDRETQYF.

This clonotype was seen a few times. V usage is TRBV5-1 and J usage is TRBJ1-1; D possibly corresponds to TRBD1 (5 bases). V was clipped by 2 bases and J by 3 bases, with 14 bases between them. CDR1 is SGHRS, CDR2 YFSETQ, per germline. This CDR3 spans 15 amino acids. CDR3: CASSFGDGTYTEAFF. The CDR3, as DNA: TGCGCCAGCAGCTTCGGGGACGGAACATACACTGAAGCTTTCTTT.

CDR3 loop: CASSGDFNEQYF. The CDR3 DNA follows: TGTGCCAGCAGTGGGGACTTCAACGAGCAGTACTTC. The V and J genes are TRBV2 and TRBJ2-7; a weak D match, TRBD2 (6 bases). CDR1 is SNHLY, CDR2 FYNNEI, per germline. The CDR3 contains 12 residues. V was pared by 4 bases and J by 5 bases, with 9 bases between.

This clonotype was counted between two and nine times. V gene TRBV3-1 combines with J gene TRBJ2-4; TRBD1 matches at 9 bases. V lost 1 base, J lost 4 bases, and 14 bases stayed unmatched. From germline, CDR1 is LGHDT and CDR2 YNNKEL (reference sequence). This CDR3 region has 19 residues. The CDR3 is CASSQASKKMDRGKNIQYF. The CDR3 nucleotides are TGTGCCAGCAGCCAAGCATCAAAAAAAATGGACAGGGGAAAAAACATTCAGTACTTC. The variable domain in full, completed from reference TRBV3-1 and TRBJ2-4, reads DTAVSQTPKYLVTQMGNDKSIKCEQNLGHDTMYWYKQDSKKFLKIMFSYNNKELIINETVPNRFSPKSPDKAHLNLHINSLELGDSAVYFCASSQASKKMDRGKNIQYFGAGTRLSVL.

The chain is built from TRBV12-3 or TRBV12-4 and TRBJ1-4; D is ambiguous. Trimming cost V 0 bases and J 11 bases, with 13 bases left between them. The CDR3 loop spans 14 amino acids. CDR3 DNA sequence: TGTGCCAGCAGTTTAGCGAACCGGGTTCCGAAACTGTTTTTT. It yields the protein CASSLANRVPKLFF.

The CDR3 loop is CASRPGQGTDTQYF. The CDR3 bases are TGTGCCAGCAGGCCGGGACAGGGAACAGATACGCAGTATTTT. The J gene is TRBJ2-3, the V gene TRBV6-1, with TRBD1 matching over 9 bases. Germline values: CDR1 MNHNS, CDR2 SASEGT. Trimming removed 6 bases from V and 3 bases from J; junction bases left unmatched: 4. The CDR3 covers 14 residues.

This rearrangement joins TRBV24-1 to TRBJ1-2; 8 nucleotides align to TRBD1. Per germline, CDR1 KGHDR and CDR2 SFDVKD. V shed 5 bases and J 2 bases; nucleotides not matched to a gene: 6. CDR3 size: 15 residues. Written as DNA, the CDR3 is TGTGCCACCAGTGCGGCGGACAGGGCGAACTATGGCTACACCTTC. As protein: CATSAADRANYGYTF.

The V gene is TRBV6-5, the J gene TRBJ2-5; the D call may be TRBD1 or TRBD2 (5 bases each). Per germline, CDR1 MNHEY and CDR2 SVGAGI. The CDR3 extends over 13 amino acids. Trimming took off 10 bases at V and 1 base at J, with 13 bases between the two ends. The CDR3 region has the DNA TGTGCCACTGCCCGGGGCCCCCAAGAGACCCAGTACTTC. It specifies CATARGPQETQYF.

This clonotype was observed many times. V is TRBV7-9 and J is TRBJ2-1; D gene unclear. This CDR3 spans 14 amino acids. Trimming removed 0 bases at V and 1 base at J, with 4 bases between. Germline CDR1 SEHNR, CDR2 FQNEAQ (reference sequence). This CDR3 reads CASSLAGSYNEQFF. DNA for the CDR3: TGTGCCAGCAGCTTAGCTGGGTCCTACAATGAGCAGTTCTTC.

This clonotype occurred once. The chain is built from TRBV28 and TRBJ2-7; 8 bases line up with TRBD2. The J call may be faulty, since TRBJ2-1 better matches the DNA end. CDR3 size: 15 residues. Germline V lookup: CDR1 MDHEN, CDR2 SYDVKM. CDR3 nucleotides: TGTGCCAGCAGTTTGGTGCGGGAGGCCATCAATGAGCAGTTCTTC. Its translation: CASSLVREAINEQFF.

The V and J genes are TRBV12-3 or TRBV12-4 and TRBJ2-3, with D perhaps TRBD2 (6 bases). The CDR3 is 16 residues long. Trimming shortened V by 5 bases and J by 2 bases, and 17 bases separated the two germline ends. In nucleotides, the CDR3 is TGTGCCAGCAGTCCCCCAGTGCGGGAATACACAGATACGCAGTATTTT. Translating gives CASSPPVREYTDTQYF.

This clonotype was seen only once. This chain connects TRBV6-5 to TRBJ1-5; D remains unclear. The length of the CDR3 is 13 residues. Between the trimmed V and J ends, which lost 6 bases and 4 bases, there was a span of 10 bases. Germline CDR1 reads MNHEY; CDR2 reads SVGAGI. The CDR3 DNA reads TGTGCCAGCAGGCGCACTAAAAATCAGCCCCAGCATTTT. Encoded protein: CASRRTKNQPQHF.

Concerning this clonotype itself: An end of the junction differs from the germline gene, which may be a read error. J is TRBJ2-5 and V is TRBV14; 11 bases fit TRBD2. The CDR3 is made up of 13 amino acids. Germline CDR1 is SGHDN and CDR2 is FVKESK. The CDR3 DNA reads TGTGCCAGCAGCCAAACTAGCGGGAGCAATGAGTTCTTC. Amino acids: CASSQTSGSNEFF.

The chain carries TRBV20-1 and TRBJ2-7; the D gene is possibly TRBD1 (5 bases). CDR3 size: 16 residues. CDR1 and CDR2 from the germline V gene are DFQATT and SNEGSKA (reference sequence). The V gene lost 0 bases and the J gene lost 2 bases, with 17 bases spanning the gap. CDR3 amino acids: CSARDLETWGPYEQYF. CDR3 bases: TGCAGTGCTAGAGATCTCGAGACATGGGGCCCCTACGAGCAGTACTTC.

The sample holds a few counts of this clonotype. The chain joins TRBV10-3 to TRBJ2-7; D gene unclear. This CDR3 comprises 11 residues. The germline V gene has CDR1 ENHRY and CDR2 SYGVKD. The germline V and J ends were trimmed by 10 bases and 3 bases, with 10 bases remaining between them. The CDR3 coding sequence is TGTGCCACAACCGAAGGCTACGAGCAGTACTTC. Translating it yields CATTEGYEQYF.

The chain recombines TRBV5-1 with TRBJ2-7; D might be TRBD1 (5 bases). V lost 0 bases to trimming and J lost 5 bases, with 12 bases between them. The CDR3 extends over 14 amino acids. Germline loops: CDR1 SGHRS, CDR2 YFSETQ. CDR3 nucleotide sequence: TGCGCCAGCAGCTTGGATGGCAGGGTCGACGAGCAGTACTTC. This sequence encodes CASSLDGRVDEQYF.